These 30 T cell receptor beta chains originate from one sample sequenced in a study of T cells after yellow fever vaccination. TCRdb fed the 5' RACE reads into MiXCR, producing one record per CDR3 protein. The table lists hundreds of thousands of distinct CDR3 sequences, around 19% of them singletons, with 15% to 20% in the top ten. The material sequenced was PBMCs, taken before the yellow fever booster vaccination. Source of these receptors: a man aged 18 to 35 who received the YFV17D yellow fever vaccine.

To note about this clonotype: Relative to the germline gene, one junction end is altered; a read error may explain this. V is TRBV5-1 and J is TRBJ1-1; 8 nucleotides line up with TRBD1. The CDR3 is 11 amino acids. The germline V gene encodes CDR1 SGHRS and CDR2 YFSETQ. The CDR3 coding sequence is TGCGACAGCAGCCGGGACAGGGAAGCTTTCTTT. Protein product: CDSSRDREAFF.

CDR3 coding DNA: TGCAGCGTTAGTCTTGGTCCTGGAAACACCATATATTTT. Protein product: CSVSLGPGNTIYF. The chain carries TRBV29-1 and TRBJ1-3, with D hard to call. CDR3 size: 13 residues. With 5 bases removed from V and 2 bases from J, the gap between germline ends came to 10 bases. The germline gives CDR1 SQVTM, CDR2 ANQGSEA. Supplemented by reference TRBV29-1 and TRBJ1-3, the full variable domain reads SAVISQKPSRDICQRGTSLTIQCQVDSQVTMMFWYRQQPGQSLTLIATANQGSEATYESGFVIDKFPISRPNLTFSTLTVSNMSPEDSSIYLCSVSLGPGNTIYFGEGSWLTVV.

The chain recombines TRBV5-4 with TRBJ2-3; tentative D call: TRBD2 (6 bases). Germline loops: CDR1 SGHNT, CDR2 YYREEE (reference sequence). The CDR3 sequence is 15 residues long. The V end was cut by 0 bases, the J end by 2 bases, with 10 bases between. Here the CDR3 reads CASSLDGGFTDTQYF. CDR3 nucleotide sequence: TGTGCCAGCAGCTTGGACGGGGGTTTCACAGATACGCAGTATTTT. Full variable domain (remainder filled in from reference TRBV5-4 and TRBJ2-3): ETGVTQSPTHLIKTRGQQVTLRCSSQSGHNTVSWYQQALGQGPQFIFQYYREEENGRGNFPPRFSGLQFPNYSSELNVNALELDDSALYLCASSLDGGFTDTQYFGPGTRLTVL.

This clonotype appeared many times. This sequence joins TRBV4-2 and TRBJ2-7; the D is unclear. Trimming pared 0 bases from V and 1 base from J, leaving 4 bases between. The CDR3 spans 13 residues. CDR1 LGHNA and CDR2 YNFKEQ come from the germline V gene. The CDR3 sequence: CASSQDSSYEQYF. CDR3 in DNA: TGTGCCAGCAGCCAAGACTCATCCTACGAGCAGTACTTC.

The V gene is TRBV19, the J gene TRBJ1-6; no firm D call. The CDR3 has 16 amino acids. Germline CDR1 is LNHDA and CDR2 is SQIVND (reference sequence). V lost 5 bases, J lost 6 bases, and 17 bases lay in between. DNA of the CDR3: TGTGCCAGTAGTGCCCTCGGCGGGCCGACTAATTCACCCCTCCACTTT. As protein: CASSALGGPTNSPLHF.

This clonotype was found a few times. This chain links TRBV5-6 with TRBJ2-1, with D maybe TRBD1 (6 bases). This CDR3 is 15 amino acids long. The germline gives CDR1 SGHDT, CDR2 YYEEEE. Trimming pared 4 bases from V and 1 base from J, leaving 12 bases between. The CDR3 spells CASSDRMKSYNEQFF. The CDR3 DNA reads TGTGCCAGCAGCGACAGGATGAAGTCCTACAATGAGCAGTTCTTC.

V is TRBV6-1 and J is TRBJ1-1; a possible D gene is TRBD1 (5 bases). Germline V CDR1 and CDR2: MNHNS, SASEGT. Trimming shortened V by 5 bases and J by 8 bases, and 15 bases separated the two germline ends. The CDR3 is made up of 13 amino acids. The CDR3 bases are TGTGCCAGCAGTATTGGGACGATCATGGAAGCTTTCTTT. Its protein is CASSIGTIMEAFF.

The rearrangement joins TRBV27 to TRBJ2-1, with 15 nucleotides matching TRBD2. Per the germline V gene, CDR1 is MNHEY and CDR2 is SMNVEV (reference sequence). The CDR3 is made up of 15 amino acids. J gave up 10 bases and V 5 bases, and 6 bases lay outside the gene matches. CDR3 coding DNA: TGTGCCAGCAGTGCGGGGACTAGCGGGAGGAGGGAGCAGTTCTTC. Amino acid sequence: CASSAGTSGRREQFF.

This clonotype occurred a few times. This chain links TRBV7-8 with TRBJ1-1; the match to TRBD1 covers 7 bases. The CDR3 runs to 13 residues. The ends lost 4 bases at V and 6 bases at J; junction bases unmatched: 5. CDR1 is SGHVS and CDR2 is FQNEAQ in the germline V gene. CDR3 sequence: CASSSYRGSEAFF. The CDR3 region has the DNA TGTGCCAGCAGCTCATACAGGGGATCTGAAGCTTTCTTT.

The sample holds a few counts of this clonotype. The chain employs TRBV4-3 and TRBJ2-7; either TRBD1 or TRBD2 may supply D (5 bases each). Deletions cut 0 bases from V and 2 bases from J, with 8 bases between. Germline V lookup: CDR1 LGHNA, CDR2 YSLEER. This CDR3 has 14 residues. CDR3: CASSQDPGPYEQYF. As DNA, the CDR3 is TGCGCCAGCAGCCAAGATCCGGGACCCTACGAGCAGTACTTC.

This clonotype was observed a handful of times. This rearrangement joins TRBV28 to TRBJ2-1; no clear D gene. V lost 9 bases to trimming and J lost 3 bases, with 12 bases between them. This CDR3 region has 13 residues. The germline V gene has CDR1 MDHEN and CDR2 SYDVKM. The DNA of the CDR3 is TGTGCCAGTCAGACAAGCGTCTACAATGAGCAGTTCTTC. Translated: CASQTSVYNEQFF.

Only a few counts were recorded for this clonotype. The chain combines TRBV7-3 with TRBJ2-1; D is unclear. V lost 1 base to trimming and J lost 3 bases, with 7 bases between them. In germline, CDR1 is SGHTA, CDR2 FQGTGA. This CDR3 has 14 residues. The CDR3 bases are TGTGCCAGCAGCTTAAGGCCTAGCTACAATGAGCAGTTCTTC. Its protein is CASSLRPSYNEQFF.

The J gene is TRBJ2-7, the V gene TRBV6-2 or TRBV6-3; D is perhaps TRBD1 or TRBD2 (6 bases each). Germline V lookup: CDR1 MNHEY, CDR2 SVGEGT. The CDR3 length is 14 residues. V lost 6 bases to trimming and J lost 5 bases, with 17 bases between them. The CDR3 is CASSPSPGEDEQYF. CDR3 bases: TGTGCCAGCAGCCCGAGTCCAGGGGAGGACGAGCAGTACTTC.

This clonotype appeared a few times. This sequence joins TRBV24-1 and TRBJ2-5; D possibly uses TRBD1 or TRBD2 (6 bases each). The V and J ends lost 0 bases and 1 base respectively, with 14 bases between them. The V gene's germline CDR1 is KGHDR and CDR2 SFDVKD. This CDR3 spans 17 amino acids. Here the CDR3 DNA reads TGTGCCACCAGTGATTTGATTCCGGGGGACATCCAAGAGACCCAGTACTTC. Its translation is CATSDLIPGDIQETQYF.

This clonotype has only a few counts. The CDR3 is CASSLPATEAFF. CDR3 DNA sequence: TGTGCCAGCAGCCTTCCGGCCACTGAAGCTTTCTTT. The chain couples TRBV28 to TRBJ1-1; D call uncertain. The CDR3 consists of 12 residues. V lost 6 bases and J lost 4, with 9 bases in between. Looked up from germline, CDR1 is MDHEN and CDR2 is SYDVKM.

In this sample, this clonotype turned up a few times. This chain joins TRBV10-3 and TRBJ2-1; D is ambiguous. CDR3 size: 13 residues. In germline, CDR1 is ENHRY, CDR2 SYGVKD. Trimming removed 5 bases from V and 7 bases from J, with 12 bases in between. CDR3 DNA sequence: TGTGCCATCAGTCCCGGTAGCCTTAATGAGCAGTTCTTC. Its translation is CAISPGSLNEQFF.

This clonotype was seen ten or more times. V gene TRBV7-2 combines with J gene TRBJ1-1; no clear D gene. Per the germline V gene, CDR1 is SGHTA and CDR2 is FQGNSA. V was cut by 1 base and J by 0 bases, with 3 bases left in between. This CDR3 has 13 amino acids. The CDR3 is CASSLDMNTEAFF. The CDR3, as DNA: TGTGCCAGCAGCTTAGATATGAACACTGAAGCTTTCTTT.

This clonotype was seen a few times. This chain uses TRBV9 with TRBJ2-1, with D possibly TRBD2 on 5 matching bases. Germline loops: CDR1 SGDLS, CDR2 YYNGEE. The CDR3 extends over 16 amino acids. The V and J ends lost 3 bases and 8 bases respectively, with 21 bases between them. This chain's CDR3 is CASSDPGSRMYDEQFF. The DNA of the CDR3 is TGTGCCAGCAGCGACCCGGGATCTCGAATGTACGATGAGCAGTTCTTC.

This clonotype occurred a few times. V usage is TRBV5-1 and J usage is TRBJ1-2, with no clear D. Germline lookup yields CDR1 SGHRS and CDR2 YFSETQ. The V and J ends lost 0 bases and 4 bases respectively, with 7 bases between them. The CDR3 loop spans 13 amino acids. CDR3 sequence reads: CASSLVGLYGYTF. In DNA form, the CDR3 reads TGCGCCAGCAGCTTGGTCGGCCTCTATGGCTACACCTTC.

The chain is built from TRBV2 and TRBJ1-1; D is unresolved. Deletions cut 7 bases from V and 0 bases from J, with 9 bases between. This CDR3 contains 13 residues. The germline V gene has CDR1 SNHLY and CDR2 FYNNEI. CDR3 bases: TGTGCCAGCACATTGATGGTGAACACTGAAGCTTTCTTT. Translation gives CASTLMVNTEAFF.

This clonotype has a count of ten or more. This chain uses TRBV4-1 with TRBJ2-7; D is perhaps TRBD1 (5 bases). CDR1 is MGHRA, CDR2 YSYEKL, per germline. The CDR3 is 13 residues long. V was clipped by 4 bases and J by 1 base, with 8 bases between them. CDR3: CASSLQGSYEQYF. CDR3 bases: TGCGCCAGCAGCCTGCAGGGTTCCTACGAGCAGTACTTC.

This clonotype showed up just a few times. J is TRBJ2-5 and V is TRBV2, with D possibly matching TRBD2 (5 bases). The CDR3 is 14 amino acids. V shed 6 bases and J shed 0 bases, with 11 bases lying between them. The V gene's germline CDR1 is SNHLY and CDR2 FYNNEI. For the CDR3, the DNA is TGTGCCAGCAGACCGGGGTTTGACCAAGAGACCCAGTACTTC. As protein: CASRPGFDQETQYF.

By its share, this clonotype is medium-sized. The gene calls are TRBV25-1 and TRBJ1-5; D might be TRBD1 (5 bases). Germline CDR1 and CDR2: MGHDK and SYGVNS. The germline V and J ends were trimmed by 3 bases and 1 base, with 13 bases remaining between them. The CDR3 has 16 residues. CDR3 sequence: CASSDRAWDSNQPQHF. As DNA, the CDR3 is TGTGCCAGCAGTGACCGGGCCTGGGACAGCAATCAGCCCCAGCATTTT.

The genes are TRBV6-5 and TRBJ2-5; D call uncertain. Deletions cut 2 bases from V and 5 bases from J, with 12 bases between. Looked up from germline, CDR1 is MNHEY and CDR2 is SVGAGI. The CDR3 is 14 amino acids. This CDR3 reads CASSYGGVGETQYF. CDR3 sequence (DNA): TGTGCCAGCAGTTACGGTGGGGTTGGGGAGACCCAGTACTTC.

V and J are TRBV4-1 and TRBJ2-5; D is ambiguous. CDR1 MGHRA and CDR2 YSYEKL come from the germline V gene. Trimming took 1 base from V and 1 from J, leaving 7 bases between them. There are 14 residues in the CDR3. The CDR3 DNA reads as TGCGCCAGCAGCCAAGGGAACTCCCAAGAGACCCAGTACTTC. It yields the protein CASSQGNSQETQYF.

As for this clonotype: Its ends do not fully match the called genes, so a read error is possible. The J gene is TRBJ2-3, the V gene TRBV7-7; 8 bases map to TRBD2. CDR1 is SSHAT, CDR2 FNYEAQ, per germline (reference sequence). CDR3 length: 16 amino acids. The DNA for the CDR3 is TGTGCTAGCAGCTTAGGCAGCGGGGGAGCCTTGGATACGCAGTATTTT. This gives the protein CASSLGSGGALDTQYF.

This clonotype was observed at least ten times. The rearrangement uses TRBV9 and TRBJ2-5; 10 bases fit TRBD2. The CDR3 is made up of 13 amino acids. The germline gives CDR1 SGDLS, CDR2 YYNGEE. The V gene end was trimmed by 0 bases and the J gene end by 13 bases; junction bases not matched to a gene: 6. The CDR3 coding sequence is TGTGCCAGCAGCGTAGATGGAGCGGGGGGGCCGTACTTC. Encoded protein: CASSVDGAGGPYF.

The chain uses TRBV5-1 and TRBJ1-4, with TRBD1 matching over 7 bases. There are 15 residues in the CDR3. Trimming took 5 bases from V and 2 from J; bases not matched to a gene: 6. The germline CDR1 and CDR2 sequences are SGHRS and YFSETQ. The CDR3 region is CASRTGRGTNEKLFF. The CDR3 DNA reads as TGCGCCAGCAGGACAGGGAGGGGGACTAATGAAAAACTGTTTTTT.

CDR3 region: CASSEDETLPLHF. CDR3 sequence (DNA): TGTGCCAGCTCCGAGGATGAAACCCTACCCCTCCACTTT. The chain joins TRBV18 to TRBJ1-6; D is uncertain. Germline V CDR1 and CDR2: KGHSH, LQKENI. Trimming removed 6 bases at V and 12 bases at J, with 15 bases between. The CDR3 has 13 amino acids.

This chain uses TRBV4-1 with TRBJ2-7, with D possibly being TRBD2 (6 bases). There are 14 residues in the CDR3. From germline, CDR1 is MGHRA and CDR2 YSYEKL. Trimming pared 1 base from V and 2 bases from J, leaving 9 bases between. This CDR3 reads CASSQVEGPYEQYF. The CDR3 bases are TGCGCCAGCAGCCAAGTGGAGGGTCCCTACGAGCAGTACTTC.